This paragraph reports one T cell receptor (beta chain). The antigen is unknown. Germline V gene data show CDR1 as MDHEN and CDR2 as SYDVKM. Trimming left V 2 bases short and J 11 bases short, with 15 bases between. The length of the CDR3 is 13 residues. The data were taken from a study of T cell responses to AZD1222 COVID-19 vaccine. Study details: Second doses at about 4 or about 12 weeks were pooled.

The protocol was immunoSEQ multiplex PCR, while the TCRdb copy is restricted to in-frame clones and leaves out a portion. The sample has about 140,000 clones; roughly 92% are singletons. Study conclusions and caveats: It should be noted that donors were predominantly white British and more often female, and clonal diversity was possibly underestimated. Spike-specific TCR breadth and depth went up after people got two AZD1222 doses. Seropositive status at baseline applied to only five or six AZD1222 recipients.

The chain carries TRBV28 and TRBJ1-1; D not resolved. Here the sequenced sample was peripheral blood, taken on day 0 of AZD1222 vaccination. The sequence was obtained from an adult in good health. The DNA for the CDR3 is TGTGCCAGCAGTTTAAGGGTCCCAGTTATGGCTTTCTTT. Its protein is CASSLRVPVMAFF.